The 14 T cell receptor beta chains presented below share a single source sample, sequenced in a study of blood T cell repertoires in COVID-19. The data were produced by immunoSEQ multiplex PCR, yet TCRdb's version contains in-frame clones alone and is incomplete. This sample yields more than 110,000 clones, of which 70% to 90% are seen a single time; around 3% belongs to the top ten. Sequenced material: peripheral blood. These receptors were obtained from a man over 45 with acute or convalescent COVID-19.

The chain combines TRBV7-2 with TRBJ2-5, with 8 nucleotides matching TRBD1. J lost 4 bases, V lost 5 bases, and 12 bases had no gene match. The CDR3 totals 16 residues. In germline, CDR1 is SGHTA, CDR2 FQGNSA. CDR3 DNA: TGTGCCAGCAGCCAGAGGACAGGGAGGAATATAGAGACCCAGTACTTC. It codes for CASSQRTGRNIETQYF.

V is TRBV10-1 and J is TRBJ2-2; D is uncertain. V lost 6 bases to trimming and J lost 7 bases, with 12 bases between them. Looked up from germline, CDR1 is WNHNN and CDR2 is SYGVQD (reference sequence). The CDR3 consists of 13 residues. CDR3 region: CASSVTYGGELFF. Written as DNA, the CDR3 is TGCGCCAGCAGCGTAACGTACGGCGGGGAGCTGTTTTTT.

The chain joins TRBV7-2 to TRBJ1-2; 9 positions match TRBD1. Germline V gene data show CDR1 as SGHTA and CDR2 as FQGNSA. CDR3 length: 15 amino acids. V was clipped by 3 bases and J by 8 bases; unmatched bases: 10. The CDR3 sequence: CASSFVGTGRGGYTF. The CDR3 DNA reads as TGTGCCAGCAGCTTTGTCGGGACAGGGAGGGGAGGCTACACCTTC.

This rearrangement joins TRBV3-1 (or the pseudogene TRBV3-2) to TRBJ2-7; the match to TRBD2 covers 8 bases. Germline CDR1 and CDR2: LGHDT and YNNKEL (reference sequence). The CDR3 covers 15 residues. J lost 5 bases, V lost 1 base, and 7 bases had no gene match. Here the CDR3 reads CASSQGGGGRNEQYF. The CDR3 coding sequence is TGTGCCAGCAGCCAAGGCGGCGGGGGGAGGAACGAGCAGTACTTC.

The chain links TRBV7-9 to TRBJ2-7, with D unclear. Germline CDR1 is SEHNR and CDR2 is FQNEAQ (reference sequence). CDR3 length: 16 amino acids. Trimming pared 5 bases from V and 0 bases from J, leaving 17 bases between. The CDR3 region has the DNA TGTGCCAGCAGCCCTCAGACTTTCCCGAGCTCCTACGAGCAGTACTTC. Protein sequence: CASSPQTFPSSYEQYF. The entire variable domain, with the rest obtained from reference TRBV7-9 and TRBJ2-7, is as follows: DTGVSQNPRHKITKRGQNVTFRCDPISEHNRLYWYRQTLGQGPEFLTYFQNEAQLEKSRLLSDRFSAERPKGSFSTLEIQRTEQGDSAMYLCASSPQTFPSSYEQYFGPGTRLTVT.

The rearrangement links TRBV6-1 to TRBJ1-5; 8 nucleotides agree with TRBD1. The CDR3 runs to 20 residues. CDR1 is MNHNS, CDR2 SASEGT, per germline. Losses at the gene ends were 0 bases for V and 3 bases for J; bases not matched to a gene: 16. The CDR3, as DNA: TGTGCCAGCAGTGAAGCGCTTGGGACAGGTAGGCTAGGGGCCAATCAGCCCCAGCATTTT. This encodes CASSEALGTGRLGANQPQHF.

This clone was detected once. The J gene is TRBJ1-2, the V gene TRBV6-4; a weak D match, TRBD1 (6 bases). CDR1 is MRHNA and CDR2 is SNTAGT in the germline V gene. V lost 7 bases and J 6 bases, leaving 21 bases between the germline ends. CDR3 length: 15 residues. CDR3 DNA: TGTGCCAGCACTGAGAGGGGGACCACGACGGATGGCTACACCTTC. Translated: CASTERGTTTDGYTF.

The chain combines TRBV7-6 with TRBJ2-3; D not certain. This CDR3 comprises 14 residues. Germline V gene lookup returns CDR1 SGHVS and CDR2 FNYEAQ. Trimming cost V 7 bases and J 4 bases, with 15 bases left between them. The CDR3 bases are TGTGCCAGCATCCCCACCGTGGCAGCAGATACGCAGTATTTT. Amino acid sequence: CASIPTVAADTQYF.

V and J are TRBV19 and TRBJ2-3; 8 bases agree with TRBD2. Germline V gene data show CDR1 as LNHDA and CDR2 as SQIVND (reference sequence). The J segment lost 4 bases and the V segment lost 5 bases, leaving 14 bases of the junction unmatched. The CDR3 covers 17 residues. In DNA, the CDR3 is TGTGCCAGTAGTCTGGGGGGAGGAGGGCGGGAGGCAGATACGCAGTATTTT. Encoded protein: CASSLGGGGREADTQYF.

The V gene is TRBV18, the J gene TRBJ1-4, with 7 bases identical to TRBD1. The V gene's germline CDR1 is KGHSH and CDR2 LQKENI. The junction had 5 bases not matched to a gene; V was cut back by 0 bases and J by 7 bases. This CDR3 spans 15 amino acids. This CDR3 is CASSPPGSGGEKLFF. CDR3 sequence (DNA): TGTGCCAGCTCACCACCGGGCTCAGGGGGTGAAAAACTGTTTTTT.

The V and J genes are TRBV5-5 and TRBJ1-2, with 9 bases matching TRBD1. Germline lookup yields CDR1 SGHKS and CDR2 YYEKEE (reference sequence). The CDR3 is made up of 15 amino acids. The V segment lost 4 bases and the J segment 8 bases; nucleotides outside the gene matches: 12. The CDR3 DNA reads TGTGCCAGCAGCCGTCCCGGGACAGGGAAGGGCGGCTACACCTTC. Its translation: CASSRPGTGKGGYTF. The full variable domain, rest sourced from reference TRBV5-5 and TRBJ1-2, is DAGVTQSPTHLIKTRGQQVTLRCSPISGHKSVSWYQQVLGQGPQFIFQYYEKEERGRGNFPDRFSARQFPNYSSELNVNALLLGDSALYLCASSRPGTGKGGYTFGSGTRLTVV.

V gene TRBV5-1 combines with J gene TRBJ2-1, with D possibly TRBD1 on 5 matching bases. The CDR3 covers 14 residues. Trimming took off 3 bases at V and 9 bases at J, with 16 bases between the two ends. Per germline, CDR1 SGHRS and CDR2 YFSETQ. CDR3 coding DNA: TGCGCCAGCAGCTCTCTGATGCAGGGCGGTGAGCAGTTCTTC. Translating gives CASSSLMQGGEQFF.

The gene calls are TRBV4-1 and TRBJ1-4; no reliable D call. This CDR3 comprises 13 residues. Germline values: CDR1 MGHRA, CDR2 YSYEKL. The V gene lost 1 base and the J gene lost 5 bases, with 5 bases spanning the gap. The CDR3 sequence is CASSQVTNEKLFF. The CDR3 DNA is TGCGCCAGCAGCCAAGTAACAAATGAAAAACTGTTTTTT.

CDR3 nucleotides: TGTGCCAGCGGCACAGGAAGCGTTGAAGCTTTCTTT. Protein sequence: CASGTGSVEAFF. This chain connects TRBV28 to TRBJ1-1, with D tentatively TRBD1 (5 bases). Germline CDR1 MDHEN, CDR2 SYDVKM. The CDR3 is 12 residues long. V dropped 8 bases and J dropped 7 bases, with 14 bases sitting between them.